The rows below give T cell receptor beta chains drawn from one sample of a study of blood T cell repertoires in COVID-19. Libraries were prepared by immunoSEQ multiplex PCR; TCRdb keeps only in-frame clonotypes and omits some of them. Among tens of thousands of clones, approximately 89% were seen once, and the ten largest hold about 10%. Sequencing was done on a sample of peripheral blood. Receptors were obtained from a man older than 75 with acute or convalescent COVID-19. The CDR3 runs from the conserved cysteine through the conserved F or W. The D gene is left open where the match is weak. Clone sizes are given selectively: once, few, many, or a class where the clone is expanded.

abundance	v_gene	d_gene	j_gene	CDR3nt	CDR3aa
.	TRBV18	.	TRBJ1-4	TGTGCCAGCTCACCAGGGGAACCGGGGAAACTGTTTTTT	CASSPGEPGKLFF
.	TRBV12-3/TRBV12-4	.	TRBJ1-4	TGTGCCAGCAGTGAAGACATGCGTGAAAAACTGTTTTTT	CASSEDMREKLFF
.	TRBV9	.	TRBJ2-3	TGTGCCAGCAGCGCCAGGGGCGGCACAGATACGCAGTATTTT	CASSARGGTDTQYF
.	TRBV18	TRBD1	TRBJ1-6	TGTGCCAGCTCACCAACCACAGGGGTGAATTCACCCCTCCACTTT	CASSPTTGVNSPLHF
.	TRBV18	.	TRBJ2-3	TGTGCCAGCTCACCGACCGCCGGGGCAGATACGCAGTATTTT	CASSPTAGADTQYF
once	TRBV7-9	.	TRBJ1-1	TGTGCCAGCAGCTTAGGTCGGGGTAAAACTGAAGCTTTCTTT	CASSLGRGKTEAFF
once	TRBV19	TRBD1	TRBJ1-5	TGTGCCAGTAGAGTCGACAGGGACGAGCCCCAGCATTTT	CASRVDRDEPQHF
few	TRBV28	.	TRBJ1-5	TGTGCCAGCAGTTTCTTGGGCGGGGGAGGTCAGCCCCAGCATTTT	CASSFLGGGGQPQHF
.	TRBV5-1	TRBD2	TRBJ2-1	TGCGCCAGCAGCATCCGACTAGCGGGAGTTGCGCTATCTGACAATGAGCAGTTCTTC	CASSIRLAGVALSDNEQFF
few	TRBV19	TRBD2	TRBJ2-7	TGTGCCAGTAGTCTCCTAGCGGGGGGGCCGTACGAGCAGTACTTC	CASSLLAGGPYEQYF
.	TRBV12-3/TRBV12-4	TRBD1	TRBJ1-2	TGTGCCAGCAGTTTGGGGGACAGCTTTTTCTCCTTC	CASSLGDSFFSF
few	TRBV18	TRBD1	TRBJ1-1	TGTGCCAGCTCACCACCGCCAGGGGGTACTGAAGCTTTCTTT	CASSPPPGGTEAFF
.	TRBV27	.	TRBJ1-1	TGTGCCAGCAGAGGAGCGTCCTCAGGGTTGGGGAACACTGAAGCTTTCTTT	CASRGASSGLGNTEAFF
.	TRBV5-1	.	TRBJ2-5	TGCGCCAGCAGTCTTAACCCAGGGTCCCAAGAGACCCAGTACTTC	CASSLNPGSQETQYF
once	TRBV5-1	TRBD2	TRBJ2-5	TGCGCCAGCAGCTGGACTAGCGGGGGACTAGGTAGAGAGACCCAGTACTTC	CASSWTSGGLGRETQYF
.	TRBV18	.	TRBJ2-7	TGTGCCAGCTCACCCGGCTACGAGCAGTACTTC	CASSPGYEQYF
.	TRBV4-1	.	TRBJ1-2	TGCGCCAGCACCCCCTACGACAAGCCCTATGGCTACACCTTC	CASTPYDKPYGYTF
.	TRBV18	.	TRBJ2-7	TGTGCCAGCTCACTTATGGACAGCTACGAGCAGTACTTC	CASSLMDSYEQYF
.	TRBV10-3	TRBD1	TRBJ1-5	TGTGCCATCAGTACGACAGGGTATAGCAATCAGCCCCAGCATTTT	CAISTTGYSNQPQHF
once	TRBV9	.	TRBJ2-3	TGTGCCAGCAGCGTCGCAGGGGCAGATACGCAGTATTTT	CASSVAGADTQYF
few	TRBV2	TRBD1	TRBJ1-5	TGTGCCAGCAGCCAGGGGGGACAGGGAGGTCGGACCCAGCATTTT	CASSQGGQGGRTQHF
.	TRBV7-9	.	TRBJ2-7	TGTGCCAGCAGCCCGGGACTGGGAGCCTACGAGCAGTACTTC	CASSPGLGAYEQYF
.	TRBV7-9	TRBD2	TRBJ2-1	TGTGCCAGCGGCGATCCACAGAGCGGGGAGACCTACAATGAGCAGTTCTTC	CASGDPQSGETYNEQFF
.	TRBV5-5	.	TRBJ2-7	TGTGCCAGCAGCCCGACAGTCACCTACGAGCAGTACTTC	CASSPTVTYEQYF
.	TRBV30	.	TRBJ1-4	TGTGCCTGGAGTGTACAAGGGGGGGGAGTAAAACTGTTTTTT	CAWSVQGGGVKLFF
.	TRBV6-5	.	TRBJ1-1	TGTGCCAGCAGGGGCCCTCAGGGGAACACTGAAGCTTTCTTT	CASRGPQGNTEAFF
.	TRBV24-1	.	TRBJ2-3	TGTGCCACCAGTGATCCACCCGGGTCAGTTTCGGCAGATACGCAGTATTTT	CATSDPPGSVSADTQYF
.	TRBV18	.	TRBJ2-1	TGTGCCAGCTCACCACGTGGGCTAGCGTCCTACAATGAGCAGTTCTTC	CASSPRGLASYNEQFF
few	TRBV6-6	TRBD2	TRBJ2-7	TGTGCCAGCAGTCTATTACCTCCTTCCGGGACTAGCGGTTCCTACGAGCAGTACTTC	CASSLLPPSGTSGSYEQYF
.	TRBV7-2	.	TRBJ2-1	TGTGCCAGCAGCTTAAGTCGCCAGGCAGAGCAGTTCTTC	CASSLSRQAEQFF
.	TRBV6-4	TRBD1	TRBJ1-1	TGTGCCAGCAGCAGGACAGGGAGCAACACTGAAGCTTTCTTT	CASSRTGSNTEAFF
.	TRBV6-1	.	TRBJ1-1	TGTGCCAGCAGTGAGACTCTGAACACTGAAGCTTTCTTT	CASSETLNTEAFF
.	TRBV11-2	TRBD1	TRBJ1-4	TGTGCCAGCAGCCGAAATCAGGGGGCGAATAATGAAAAACTGTTTTTT	CASSRNQGANNEKLFF
.	TRBV7-6	.	TRBJ2-5	TGTGCCAGCAGCCGTTCCGGGACACCCGGAGAGACCCAGTACTTC	CASSRSGTPGETQYF
.	TRBV29-1	TRBD1	TRBJ2-3	TGCAGCGTTTTGAGGGACAGGGAAGCAGATACGCAGTATTTT	CSVLRDREADTQYF
.	TRBV18	TRBD1	TRBJ1-5	TGTGCCAGCTCACCGGGGACAGGCAATCAGCCCCAGCATTTT	CASSPGTGNQPQHF
once	TRBV4-1	.	TRBJ1-4	TGCGCCAGCAGCCGCGCTCGGGGGGAAAAACTGTTTTTT	CASSRARGEKLFF
.	TRBV24-1	TRBD1	TRBJ2-3	TGTGCCACCAGGGACTGGACAGGGACAGATACGCAGTATTTT	CATRDWTGTDTQYF